The 5 T cell receptor beta chains below all came from one sample that was sequenced in a study of blood T cell repertoires in COVID-19. Profiled with immunoSEQ multiplex PCR; TCRdb holds only in-frame clones, not every one. The repertoire holds around 260,000 clones, with about 85% as singletons. Sequenced sample: peripheral blood. Receptors were obtained from a human donor in a cohort sampled during active COVID-19.

This clone showed up just once. V gene TRBV19 combines with J gene TRBJ2-1; 10 bases line up with TRBD2. Germline V gene data show CDR1 as LNHDA and CDR2 as SQIVND (reference sequence). The CDR3 runs 16 residues. Losses at the gene ends were 7 bases for V and 3 bases for J; bases not matched to a gene: 9. The CDR3 loop reads CASTQRASGGYNEQFF. CDR3 nucleotide sequence: TGTGCCAGTACCCAGCGGGCTAGCGGGGGCTACAATGAGCAGTTCTTC.

The chain recombines TRBV6-5 with TRBJ2-7, with 7 bases matching TRBD1. V lost 7 bases to trimming and J lost 1 base; unmatched junction nucleotides: 4. The CDR3 contains 13 residues. Germline CDR1 MNHEY, CDR2 SVGAGI. CDR3 residues: CASMRGQSYEQYF. The CDR3 nucleotides read TGTGCCAGCATGAGGGGGCAATCCTACGAGCAGTACTTC.

The chain joins TRBV6-5 to TRBJ1-1; the D is unclear. Trimming took 3 bases from V and 4 from J, leaving 9 bases between them. Germline V lookup: CDR1 MNHEY, CDR2 SVGAGI. The length of the CDR3 is 13 residues. The CDR3 region has the DNA TGTGCCAGCAGTTATGGGGAGAGCACTGAAGCTTTCTTT. Its protein product is CASSYGESTEAFF.

This clone has a handful of counts. The genes are TRBV7-2 and TRBJ2-5, with 12 nucleotides matching TRBD2. CDR3 size: 16 residues. From germline, CDR1 is SGHTA and CDR2 FQGNSA. With 5 bases clipped from V and 4 bases from J, the junction kept 8 bases outside the gene matches. In nucleotides, the CDR3 is TGTGCCAGCAGCACTCAGACTAGCGGGAGAGGAGAGACCCAGTACTTC. This gives the protein CASSTQTSGRGETQYF.

The V call is TRBV30, the J call TRBJ2-3; 10 nucleotides match TRBD2. This CDR3 comprises 18 residues. Trimming took 2 bases from V and 6 from J; bases not matched to a gene: 17. From germline, CDR1 is GTSNPN and CDR2 SVGIG (reference sequence). The CDR3 sequence: CAWSPPGLASPLVDTQYF. The CDR3 DNA reads as TGTGCCTGGAGTCCTCCGGGACTAGCGTCCCCCCTTGTGGATACGCAGTATTTT.